This TCR beta chain originates from a study of technical replicates of blood from a few donors. Profiling relied on immunoSEQ multiplex PCR, and the TCRdb table lists in-frame clones only, not all of them. The sample lists about 100,000 clones; roughly 95% were seen once. In germline, CDR1 is MDHEN, CDR2 SYDVKM. This CDR3 has 13 residues. The V gene end was trimmed by 9 bases and the J gene end by 4 bases; junction bases not matched to a gene: 5. This receptor was taken from a human donor in good health. The sequenced sample was T cells isolated from PBMCs. The chain combines TRBV28 with TRBJ1-2; 10 positions agree with TRBD1. The CDR3 nucleotides are TGTGCCAGTGGGACAGGGGTGTCCTATGGCTACACCTTC. The encoded protein is CASGTGVSYGYTF.